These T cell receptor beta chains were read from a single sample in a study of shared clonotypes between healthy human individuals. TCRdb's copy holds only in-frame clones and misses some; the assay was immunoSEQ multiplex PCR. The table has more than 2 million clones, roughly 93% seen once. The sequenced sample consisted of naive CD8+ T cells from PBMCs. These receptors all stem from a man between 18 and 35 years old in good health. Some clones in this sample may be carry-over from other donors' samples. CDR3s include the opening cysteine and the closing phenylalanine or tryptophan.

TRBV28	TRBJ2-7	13	CASRTDRSYEQYF
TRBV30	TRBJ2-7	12	CAWSVGGYEQYF
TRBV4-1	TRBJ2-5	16	CASSPLGTSLGETQYF
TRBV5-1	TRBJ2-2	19	CASSLNRLSRGRGTGELFF
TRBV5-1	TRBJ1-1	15	CASSLKQGLKTEAFF
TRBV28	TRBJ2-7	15	CASVHRGAGPIEQYF
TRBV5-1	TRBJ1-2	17	CASSRRAGQENNYGYTF
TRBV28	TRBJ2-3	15	CASSFQREITDTQYF
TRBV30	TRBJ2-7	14	CAWRRTGPGYEQYF
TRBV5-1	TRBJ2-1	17	CASSDHKGAQTNNEQFF
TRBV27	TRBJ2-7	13	CASSYGTMNEQYF
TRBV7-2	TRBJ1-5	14	CASSSPSSDQPQHF
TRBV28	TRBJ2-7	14	CASSWGRGPYEQYF
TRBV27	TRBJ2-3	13	CASALAGWDTQYF
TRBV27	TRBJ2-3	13	CASSSLNTDTQYF
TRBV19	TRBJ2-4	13	CASTEDRGNIQYF
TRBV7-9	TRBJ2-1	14	CAGGPEGVVNEQFF
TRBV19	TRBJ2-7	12	CASSWLLGEQYF
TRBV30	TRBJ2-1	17	CAWTQERNDEVEGEQFF
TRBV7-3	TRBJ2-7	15	CASSLFSGTSYEQYF
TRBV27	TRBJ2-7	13	CASSPYGVYEQYF
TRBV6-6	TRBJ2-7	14	CASSYAEGWVEQYF
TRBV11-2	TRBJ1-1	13	CASSLGEITEAFF
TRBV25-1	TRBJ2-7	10	CASRAYEQYF
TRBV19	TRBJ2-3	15	CASTPLLAATDTQYF
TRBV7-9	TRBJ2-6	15	CASSWFGAGANVLTF
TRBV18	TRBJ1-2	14	CASSPQRGLDGYTF
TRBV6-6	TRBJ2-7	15	CASSYSPSSSYEQCF
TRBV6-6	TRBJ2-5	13	CASSPGQKETQYF
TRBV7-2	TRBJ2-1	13	CASSLPPYNEQFF
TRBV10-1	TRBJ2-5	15	CASSEGTGKGETQYF
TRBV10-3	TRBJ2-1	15	CAISESSLAYNEQFF
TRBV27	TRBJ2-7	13	CASSPVANYEQYF
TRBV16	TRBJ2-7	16	CASSQSGIASSYEQYF
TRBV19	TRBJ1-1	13	CASSIYGNTEAFF
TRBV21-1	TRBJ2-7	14	CATIPWDSSYEQYF
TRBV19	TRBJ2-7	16	CASSAPRLAGYYEQYF
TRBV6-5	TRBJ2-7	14	CASSYWGSSYEQYF
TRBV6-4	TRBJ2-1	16	CASSGEGLSSYNEQFF
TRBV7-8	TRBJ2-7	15	CASSAPARTDYEQYF
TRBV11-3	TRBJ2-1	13	CASSLEARQPRFF
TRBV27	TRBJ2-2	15	CASSLGTANTGELFF
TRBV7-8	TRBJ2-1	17	CASSHPGQGQPDNEQFF
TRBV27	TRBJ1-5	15	CASSRGPYSNQPQHF
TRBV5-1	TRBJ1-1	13	CASWAEGDTEAFF
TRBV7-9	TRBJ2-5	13	CASSVRVYETQYF
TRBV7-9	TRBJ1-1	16	CASSLAGGPMNTEAFF
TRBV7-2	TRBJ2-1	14	CASSPRSSVNEQFF
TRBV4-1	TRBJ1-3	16	CASSQVWPLSGNTIYF
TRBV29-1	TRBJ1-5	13	CSVGGGGNQPQHF
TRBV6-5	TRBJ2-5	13	CASSPDGTGARYF
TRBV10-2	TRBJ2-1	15	CASSETLAGANEQFF
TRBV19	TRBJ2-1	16	CASSPWTGSSYNEQFF
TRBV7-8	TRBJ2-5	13	CASSHGPEETQYF
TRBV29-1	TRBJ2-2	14	CSVGGTANTGELFF
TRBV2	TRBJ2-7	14	CAGSLGGDRREQYF